This passage covers 7 T cell receptor beta chains from one sample sequenced in a study of blood T cell repertoires in COVID-19. Produced via immunoSEQ multiplex PCR; TCRdb's table is partial and in-frame only. The repertoire has approximately 40,000 clones, just under 90% of them found once; the top ten carry around 3.6%. What was sequenced was peripheral blood. The receptor set was obtained from a middle-aged man with COVID-19, enrolled during active disease.

The V and J genes are TRBV28 and TRBJ2-2, with TRBD1 identical over 7 bases. Germline-derived CDR1 and CDR2 are MDHEN and SYDVKM. CDR3 length equals 14 residues. V gave up 8 bases and J gave up 4 bases; unmatched junction bases: 7. CDR3 sequence (DNA): TGTGCCAGCTTTGACAGGGTAATCACCGGGGAGCTGTTTTTT. This encodes CASFDRVITGELFF.

The J gene is TRBJ1-4, the V gene TRBV7-9; 9 bases line up with TRBD1. Trimming cost V 6 bases and J 6 bases; bases outside gene matches: 14. CDR1 is SEHNR and CDR2 is FQNEAQ in the germline V gene (reference sequence). The CDR3 runs 17 residues. CDR3 coding DNA: TGTGCCAGCAGTTCAAAGGGCCCCCGGGACAGGGATGAAAAACTGTTTTTT. Protein sequence: CASSSKGPRDRDEKLFF. The variable domain in full, with the rest retrieved from reference TRBV7-9 and TRBJ1-4, is DTGVSQNPRHKITKRGQNVTFRCDPISEHNRLYWYRQTLGQGPEFLTYFQNEAQLEKSRLLSDRFSAERPKGSFSTLEIQRTEQGDSAMYLCASSSKGPRDRDEKLFFGSGTQLSVL.

V usage is TRBV6-4 and J usage is TRBJ1-2; the D is unclear. V was clipped by 7 bases and J by 8 bases, with 8 bases between them. The V gene's germline CDR1 is MRHNA and CDR2 SNTAGT. This CDR3 region has 10 residues. CDR3 loop: CASTLRGYTF. CDR3 nucleotide sequence: TGTGCCAGCACCCTGAGGGGCTACACCTTC.

The gene calls are TRBV12-3 or TRBV12-4 and TRBJ2-2; D is unresolved. The V end lost 6 bases, the J end lost 3 bases, and 8 bases lay between the germline ends. The CDR3 spans 13 residues. This chain's CDR3 is CASSRSYTGELFF. The CDR3 DNA reads as TGTGCCAGCAGCCGTAGTTACACCGGGGAGCTGTTTTTT.

V and J are TRBV19 and TRBJ1-2; D possibly corresponds to TRBD1 (6 bases). Germline V lookup: CDR1 LNHDA, CDR2 SQIVND (reference sequence). The V and J ends lost 9 bases and 2 bases respectively, with 10 bases between them. This CDR3 spans 12 amino acids. The DNA for the CDR3 is TGTGCCAGAAGGACAGTGAACTATGGCTACACCTTC. Amino acid sequence: CARRTVNYGYTF.

This clone was seen only a few times. The rearrangement links TRBV3-1 (or the pseudogene TRBV3-2) to TRBJ1-2; a weak D match, TRBD1 (5 bases). Germline CDR1 reads LGHDT; CDR2 reads YNNKEL (reference sequence). The CDR3 is 14 amino acids. V lost 2 bases and J lost 7, with 14 bases in between. CDR3 amino acids: CASSQKGLWVGYTF. DNA of the CDR3: TGTGCCAGCAGCCAAAAGGGGCTGTGGGTTGGCTACACCTTC.

V and J are TRBV6-5 and TRBJ1-4, with a possible D match to TRBD1 (6 bases). V lost 6 bases and J lost 4, with 12 bases in between. Per the germline V gene, CDR1 is MNHEY and CDR2 is SVGAGI. This CDR3 comprises 14 residues. DNA of the CDR3: TGTGCCAGCAGACCCGACAGGTTTAATGAAAAACTGTTTTTT. Translated, it gives CASRPDRFNEKLFF.